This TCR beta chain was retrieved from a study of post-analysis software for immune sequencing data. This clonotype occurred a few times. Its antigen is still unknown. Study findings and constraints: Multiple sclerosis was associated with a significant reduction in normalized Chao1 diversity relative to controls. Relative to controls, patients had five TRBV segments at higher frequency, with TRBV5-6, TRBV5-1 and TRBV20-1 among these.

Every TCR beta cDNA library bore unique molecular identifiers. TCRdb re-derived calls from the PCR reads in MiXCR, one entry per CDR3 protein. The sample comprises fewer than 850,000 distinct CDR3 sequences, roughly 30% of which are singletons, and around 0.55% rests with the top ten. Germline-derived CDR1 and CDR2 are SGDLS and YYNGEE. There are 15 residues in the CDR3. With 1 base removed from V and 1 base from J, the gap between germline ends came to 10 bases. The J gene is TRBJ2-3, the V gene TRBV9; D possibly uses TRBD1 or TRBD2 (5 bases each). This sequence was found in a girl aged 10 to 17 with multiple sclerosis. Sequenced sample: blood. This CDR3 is CASSVYTGRTDTQYF. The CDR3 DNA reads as TGTGCCAGCAGCGTATATACGGGACGCACAGATACGCAGTATTTT.